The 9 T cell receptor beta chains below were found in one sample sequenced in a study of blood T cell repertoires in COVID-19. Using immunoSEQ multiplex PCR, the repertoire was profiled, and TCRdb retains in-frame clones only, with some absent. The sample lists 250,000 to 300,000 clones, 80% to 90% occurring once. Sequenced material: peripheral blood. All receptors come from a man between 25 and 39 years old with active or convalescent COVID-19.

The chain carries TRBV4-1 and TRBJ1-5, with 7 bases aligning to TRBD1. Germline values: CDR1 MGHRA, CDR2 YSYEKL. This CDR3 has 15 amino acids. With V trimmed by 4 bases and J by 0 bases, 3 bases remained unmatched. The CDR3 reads CASSPQGDSNQPQHF. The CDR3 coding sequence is TGCGCCAGCAGCCCCCAGGGGGATAGCAATCAGCCCCAGCATTTT.

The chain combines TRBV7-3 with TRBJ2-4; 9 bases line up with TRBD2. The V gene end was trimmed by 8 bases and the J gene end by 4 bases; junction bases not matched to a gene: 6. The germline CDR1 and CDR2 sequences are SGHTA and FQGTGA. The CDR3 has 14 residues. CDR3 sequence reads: CASSGTSSKNIQYF. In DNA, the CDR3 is TGTGCCAGCTCCGGGACTAGCAGTAAAAACATTCAGTACTTC.

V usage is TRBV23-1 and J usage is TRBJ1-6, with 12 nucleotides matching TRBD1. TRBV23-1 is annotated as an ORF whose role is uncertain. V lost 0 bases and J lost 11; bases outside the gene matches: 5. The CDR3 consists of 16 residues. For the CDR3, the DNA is TGCGCCAGCAGTCAATCGGGGGACAGGGGGCCTCCACCCCTCCACTTT. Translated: CASSQSGDRGPPPLHF.

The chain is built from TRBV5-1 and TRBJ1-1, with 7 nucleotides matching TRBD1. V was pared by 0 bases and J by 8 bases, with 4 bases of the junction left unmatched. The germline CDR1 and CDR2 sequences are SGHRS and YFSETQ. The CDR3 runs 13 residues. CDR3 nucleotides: TGCGCCAGCAGCTTGGACGTGACAGGGGAAGCTTTCTTT. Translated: CASSLDVTGEAFF.

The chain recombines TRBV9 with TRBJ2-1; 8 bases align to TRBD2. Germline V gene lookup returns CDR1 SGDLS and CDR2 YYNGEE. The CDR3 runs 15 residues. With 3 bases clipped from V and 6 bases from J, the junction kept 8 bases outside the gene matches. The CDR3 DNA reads TGTGCCAGCAGCGGGGGCGGACTAGCCGCCAATGAGCAGTTCTTC. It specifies CASSGGGLAANEQFF. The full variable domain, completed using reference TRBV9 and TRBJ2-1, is DSGVTQTPKHLITATGQRVTLRCSPRSGDLSVYWYQQSLDQGLQFLIQYYNGEERAKGNILERFSAQQFPDLHSELNLSSLELGDSALYFCASSGGGLAANEQFFGPGTRLTVL.

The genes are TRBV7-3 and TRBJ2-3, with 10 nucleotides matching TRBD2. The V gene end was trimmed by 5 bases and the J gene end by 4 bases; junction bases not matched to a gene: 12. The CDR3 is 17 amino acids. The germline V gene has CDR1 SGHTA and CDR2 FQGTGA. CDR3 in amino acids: CASSKESTGTSADTQYF. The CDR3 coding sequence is TGTGCCAGCAGCAAAGAAAGTACCGGGACTAGCGCAGATACGCAGTATTTT.

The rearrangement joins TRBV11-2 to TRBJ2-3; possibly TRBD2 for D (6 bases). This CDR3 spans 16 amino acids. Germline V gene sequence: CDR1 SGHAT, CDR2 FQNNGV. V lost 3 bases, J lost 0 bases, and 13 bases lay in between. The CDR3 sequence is CASSFLADASTDTQYF. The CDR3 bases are TGTGCCAGCAGCTTCTTAGCGGATGCTAGCACAGATACGCAGTATTTT.

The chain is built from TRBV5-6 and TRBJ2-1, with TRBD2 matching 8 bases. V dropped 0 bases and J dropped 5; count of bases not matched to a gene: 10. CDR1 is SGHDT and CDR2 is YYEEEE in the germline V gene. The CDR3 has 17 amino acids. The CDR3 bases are TGTGCCAGCAGCTTGGAGTCTGCGGGGGGCCGGAACAATGAGCAGTTCTTC. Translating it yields CASSLESAGGRNNEQFF. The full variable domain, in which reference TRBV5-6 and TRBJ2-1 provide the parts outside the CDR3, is DAGVTQSPTHLIKTRGQQVTLRCSPKSGHDTVSWYQQALGQGPQFIFQYYEEEERQRGNFPDRFSGHQFPNYSSELNVNALLLGDSALYLCASSLESAGGRNNEQFFGPGTRLTVL.

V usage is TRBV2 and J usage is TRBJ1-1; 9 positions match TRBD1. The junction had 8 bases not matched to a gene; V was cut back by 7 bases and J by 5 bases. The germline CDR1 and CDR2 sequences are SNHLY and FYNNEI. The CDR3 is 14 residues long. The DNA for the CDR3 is TGTGCCAGCACCGCGGGACAGGGAATAACTGAAGCTTTCTTT. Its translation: CASTAGQGITEAFF.